Each of the 5 T cell receptor beta chains below was sequenced from the same sample in a study of T cell changes during pregnancy in multiple sclerosis. Measured with immunoSEQ multiplex PCR; TCRdb has only the in-frame clones, and not every one. The table has around 33,000 clones, roughly 90% seen once. The material sequenced was CD4+ T cells from peripheral blood mononuclear cells, taken in the third trimester of pregnancy. The source is a female donor in good health, enrolled as a control in a pregnancy study.

V is TRBV19 and J is TRBJ1-2; TRBD1 agrees at 7 bases. Germline CDR1 and CDR2: LNHDA and SQIVND (reference sequence). The CDR3 consists of 16 residues. Trimming removed 5 bases from V and 1 base from J; junction bases left unmatched: 10. The CDR3 bases are TGTGCCAGTAGTCCCCGTAACAGGGGAATTAACTATGGCTACACCTTC. It specifies CASSPRNRGINYGYTF.

In DNA form, the CDR3 reads TGCAGCGTGGAGACCGTGGGGACAGTTGGTGCTTTCTTT. Translating gives CSVETVGTVGAFF. The chain carries TRBV29-1 and TRBJ1-1; 7 positions agree with TRBD1. CDR1 is SQVTM and CDR2 is ANQGSEA in the germline V gene. The length of the CDR3 is 13 residues. The ends lost 6 bases at V and 11 bases at J; junction bases unmatched: 15.

The chain links TRBV9 to TRBJ2-3; maybe TRBD1 (6 bases). Germline-derived CDR1 and CDR2 are SGDLS and YYNGEE. This CDR3 spans 15 amino acids. Trimming removed 0 bases at V and 5 bases at J, with 13 bases between. The chain's CDR3 is CASSVAGTQRDTQYF. The CDR3 DNA reads as TGTGCCAGCAGCGTAGCCGGGACACAACGAGATACGCAGTATTTT.

This chain uses TRBV30 with TRBJ1-5; D perhaps matches TRBD1 (5 bases). The CDR3 has 14 residues. Germline V lookup: CDR1 GTSNPN, CDR2 SVGIG (reference sequence). V lost 5 bases and J lost 3, with 14 bases in between. The CDR3 coding sequence is TGTGCCTGGCGAGGACGGGGGTTCAATCAGCCCCAGCATTTT. This codes for CAWRGRGFNQPQHF. Complete variable domain (other parts from reference TRBV30 and TRBJ1-5): SQTIHQWPATLVQPVGSPLSLECTVEGTSNPNLYWYRQAAGRGLQLLFYSVGIGQISSEVPQNLSASRPQDRQFILSSKKLLLSDSGFYLCAWRGRGFNQPQHFGDGTRLSIL.

Only a few counts were recorded for this clone. V is TRBV5-4 and J is TRBJ1-3; D gene ambiguous. Trimming removed 5 bases at V and 0 bases at J, with 9 bases between. Germline V gives CDR1 SGHNT, CDR2 YYREEE (reference sequence). The length of the CDR3 is 14 residues. This chain's CDR3 is CASSNAGSGNTIYF. As DNA, the CDR3 is TGTGCCAGCAGTAATGCGGGCTCTGGAAACACCATATATTTT. The complete variable domain, with remaining parts taken from reference TRBV5-4 and TRBJ1-3, reads ETGVTQSPTHLIKTRGQQVTLRCSSQSGHNTVSWYQQALGQGPQFIFQYYREEENGRGNFPPRFSGLQFPNYSSELNVNALELDDSALYLCASSNAGSGNTIYFGEGSWLTVV.